The source of this T cell receptor (beta chain) is a study of a mutant IDH1 vaccine in newly diagnosed glioma. Overall study: Beginning 4-6 weeks after radiotherapy alone, or with temozolomide cycles, vaccination took place. Sex distribution of treated patients was approximately 60% male and 37.5% female; mean age was about 41 years. Visit V12 was at week 35; visit V13 was at week 47.

TCRdb keeps only in-frame clones here, not all; method: immunoSEQ multiplex PCR. The sample has tens of thousands of clones, 88% seen once; the top ten hold around 5.4%. The CDR3 is 14 residues long. In germline, CDR1 is SGDLS, CDR2 YYNGEE. The V end lost 3 bases, the J end lost 5 bases, and 12 bases lay between the germline ends. This clone was counted a single time. The antigen remains undetermined. Time point here: week 35, safety follow-up. It was 300 ug of mutant IDH1 20-mer peptide that made up each vaccine dose, given with topical imiquimod. In weeks 1, 3, 5, 7, 11, 15, 19 and 23, patients were vaccinated.

This receptor was taken from a woman between 35 and 50 years old with glioma. The specimen was PBMCs, collected from a glioma patient whose treatment included an IDH1 peptide vaccine. The rearrangement links TRBV9 to TRBJ2-1; D is undetermined. The CDR3 region is CASSDPGVHNEQFF. As DNA, the CDR3 is TGTGCCAGCAGCGACCCCGGAGTACACAATGAGCAGTTCTTC. The entire variable domain, with the rest obtained from reference TRBV9 and TRBJ2-1, is as follows: DSGVTQTPKHLITATGQRVTLRCSPRSGDLSVYWYQQSLDQGLQFLIQYYNGEERAKGNILERFSAQQFPDLHSELNLSSLELGDSALYFCASSDPGVHNEQFFGPGTRLTVL.